The rows below give T cell receptor beta chains drawn from one sample of a study of early T cells in non-severe SARS-CoV-2 infection. One entry per CDR3 protein results from TCRdb running MiXCR on the 5' RACE reads. The data show approximately 46,000 distinct CDR3 sequences, roughly 9.3% seen once. Sequencing was carried out using whole blood. The source is an adult who was a healthcare worker with PCR-confirmed SARS-CoV-2 infection or an uninfected control (not recorded which). CDR3s include the opening cysteine and the closing phenylalanine or tryptophan. The order of the fields is J gene, D gene, clone size, V gene, CDR3 protein, CDR3 DNA. A D gene is named only where the DNA matches it firmly. For some rows the clone size is stated as once, few or many, or as a class when expanded; others skip it.

TRBJ2-3 | . | many | TRBV11-2 | CASSLELQGTQYF | TGTGCCAGCAGCCTCGAACTACAAGGGACGCAGTATTTT
TRBJ2-2 | . | many | TRBV6-1 | CASSEWTDLKNTGELFF | TGTGCCAGCAGTGAGTGGACAGACTTAAAAAACACCGGGGAGCTGTTTTTT
TRBJ1-2 | TRBD1 | few | TRBV20-1 | CTPESYRGLGYTF | TGCACCCCCGAATCATACAGGGGGCTGGGCTACACCTTC
TRBJ2-3 | . | many | TRBV18 | CASSPPSEGTDTQYF | TGTGCCAGCTCACCACCATCCGAGGGCACGGATACGCAGTATTTT
TRBJ2-3 | TRBD1 | . | TRBV24-1 | CATSDLGQGLDTQYF | TGTGCCACCAGTGATCTCGGACAGGGGTTAGATACGCAGTATTTT
TRBJ2-2 | . | few | TRBV21-1 | CASSKEAEELWELFF | TGTGCCAGCAGCAAGGAGGCCGAAGAACTTTGGGAGCTGTTTTTT
TRBJ2-7 | . | many | TRBV7-2 | CASSLLRGNEQYF | TGTGCCAGCAGCTTACTGCGGGGTAACGAGCAGTACTTC
TRBJ2-7 | . | many | TRBV28 | CASTVAGVGYEQYF | TGTGCCAGCACCGTCGCAGGGGTGGGGTACGAGCAGTACTTC
TRBJ2-7 | . | many | TRBV2 | CASSEALFIYEQYF | TGTGCCAGCAGTGAAGCGCTTTTTATCTACGAGCAGTACTTC
TRBJ1-6 | . | few | TRBV12-3/TRBV12-4 | CASTPGGFSNSPLHF | TGTGCCAGCACCCCGGGCGGGTTCAGTAATTCACCCCTCCACTTT
TRBJ2-1 | TRBD2 | many | TRBV7-7 | CASSPSVLAGADNEQFF | TGTGCCAGCAGCCCGAGCGTTCTAGCGGGAGCAGACAATGAGCAGTTCTTC
TRBJ1-5 | TRBD1 | . | TRBV28 | CASSPIRTGSNQPQHF | TGTGCCAGCAGTCCCATCCGGACAGGGAGCAATCAGCCCCAGCATTTT
TRBJ2-4 | TRBD2 | many | TRBV5-4 | CASSTGTSGSWNIQYF | TGTGCCAGCAGCACTGGGACTAGCGGGAGCTGGAACATTCAGTACTTC
TRBJ2-3 | TRBD2 | many | TRBV28 | CASSQAGGPGGTQYF | TGTGCCAGCAGCCAAGCGGGAGGGCCTGGGGGGACGCAGTATTTT
TRBJ2-5 | . | . | TRBV29-1 | CSVANSQETQYF | TGCAGCGTTGCCAACAGCCAAGAGACCCAGTACTTC
TRBJ2-7 | TRBD2 | many | TRBV29-1 | CSVGLADGWEQYF | TGCAGCGTTGGCCTAGCGGACGGCTGGGAGCAGTACTTC
TRBJ2-1 | TRBD2 | many | TRBV10-3 | CAISDGGLANNEQFF | TGTGCCATCAGTGACGGGGGACTAGCCAACAATGAGCAGTTCTTC
TRBJ1-5 | TRBD1 | . | TRBV7-8 | CASSWDRTNYQPQHF | TGTGCCAGCAGCTGGGACAGAACCAACTATCAGCCCCAGCATTTT
TRBJ1-1 | . | many | TRBV20-1 | CSARDIEIEAFF | TGCAGTGCTAGAGATATAGAGATCGAAGCTTTCTTT
TRBJ1-2 | . | few | TRBV30 | CAWSADRNYGYTF | TGTGCCTGGAGTGCCGACAGAAACTATGGCTACACCTTC
TRBJ2-7 | TRBD1 | many | TRBV28 | CASRRTGSPYEQYF | TGTGCCAGCAGGAGGACAGGGAGCCCCTACGAGCAGTACTTC
TRBJ2-7 | . | many | TRBV19 | CASGRAGTAPPYEQYF | TGTGCCAGTGGAAGGGCCGGGACCGCACCTCCCTACGAGCAGTACTTC
TRBJ2-3 | . | few | TRBV7-2 | CASVGVHSTDTQYF | TGTGCCAGCGTCGGAGTGCATAGCACAGATACGCAGTATTTT
TRBJ2-2 | TRBD2 | many | TRBV28 | CASSLRVGRANGELFF | TGTGCCAGCAGTTTACGGGTCGGGAGGGCGAACGGGGAGCTGTTTTTT
TRBJ2-1 | TRBD2 | . | TRBV20-1 | CSARVGLAGGEQFF | TGCAGTGCTAGAGTAGGACTAGCGGGAGGCGAGCAGTTCTTC
TRBJ2-3 | . | many | TRBV10-3 | CAIGGEAADTQYF | TGTGCCATAGGGGGAGAGGCCGCAGATACGCAGTATTTT
TRBJ1-3 | . | many | TRBV3-1 | CASSQEGVGGNTIYF | TGTGCCAGCAGCCAAGAGGGGGTGGGAGGAAACACCATATATTTT
TRBJ1-2 | TRBD1 | medium-sized | TRBV12-3/TRBV12-4 | CASSPDGQGGYTF | TGTGCCAGCAGTCCGGACGGACAGGGAGGCTACACCTTC
TRBJ2-1 | TRBD2 | many | TRBV4-3 | CASSQSLAVPYNEQFF | TGCGCCAGCAGCCAGAGCCTAGCGGTACCTTACAATGAGCAGTTCTTC
TRBJ1-1 | . | . | TRBV11-1 | CASSNTGTPEAFF | TGTGCCAGCAGCAACACAGGTACCCCTGAAGCCTTCTTT
TRBJ1-1 | . | few | TRBV7-9 | CASSLSVHTEAFF | TGTGCCAGCAGCTTATCGGTGCACACTGAAGCTTTCTTT
TRBJ1-4 | TRBD1 | many | TRBV2 | CASSNRQGLNEKLFF | TGTGCCAGCAGTAACCGACAGGGGCTAAATGAAAAACTGTTTTTT
TRBJ2-1 | TRBD2 | many | TRBV5-6 | CASSLRLAGNNEQFF | TGTGCCAGCAGCTTACGTCTAGCGGGGAACAATGAGCAGTTCTTC
TRBJ2-3 | TRBD2 | . | TRBV20-1 | CSAVRLAGRTDTQYF | TGCAGTGCTGTACGACTAGCGGGCCGCACAGATACGCAGTATTTT
TRBJ2-1 | TRBD2 | few | TRBV9 | CASSVTGGLLYNEQFF | TGTGCCAGCAGCGTGACGGGGGGACTCCTTTACAATGAGCAGTTCTTC
TRBJ2-7 | . | . | TRBV20-1 | CSASRLDQVEQYF | TGCAGTGCTAGCCGTCTGGACCAGGTCGAGCAGTACTTC
TRBJ2-1 | . | few | TRBV27 | CASSPFSRPYDEQFF | TGTGCCAGCAGTCCCTTCTCCCGGCCGTATGATGAGCAGTTCTTC
TRBJ2-7 | TRBD1 | many | TRBV7-3 | CASSRGGRYEQYF | TGTGCCAGCAGCCGAGGGGGCCGCTACGAGCAGTACTTC
TRBJ2-1 | . | few | TRBV5-1 | CASSVSVGEQFF | TGCGCCAGCAGCGTTTCAGTGGGTGAGCAGTTCTTC
TRBJ2-4 | . | many | TRBV7-2 | CASSLTGVAKNIQYF | TGTGCCAGCAGCTTAACAGGCGTAGCCAAAAACATTCAGTACTTC
TRBJ2-3 | . | many | TRBV19 | CASSTRLPPGDTQYF | TGTGCCAGTAGTACCCGACTACCTCCGGGGGATACGCAGTATTTT
TRBJ2-1 | . | few | TRBV5-1 | CASSLLSGSQFF | TGCGCCAGCAGCTTACTTTCCGGGTCGCAGTTCTTC
TRBJ1-5 | . | few | TRBV20-1 | CSARWDSNQPQHF | TGCAGTGCTAGGTGGGATAGCAATCAGCCCCAGCATTTT